Included here is one T cell receptor (beta chain) sequence, with context. This sample was included in a study of cytomegalovirus exposure and HLA in healthy donors. The study ran its PCR with 60 Vbeta and 13 Jbeta primers. Profiled with immunoSEQ multiplex PCR; TCRdb holds only in-frame clones, not every one. This table lists around 210,000 clones. The CDR3 is made up of 13 amino acids. The germline V gene encodes CDR1 LNHNV and CDR2 YYDKDF (reference sequence). V gave up 9 bases and J gave up 2 bases, with 14 bases separating them. J is TRBJ2-7 and V is TRBV15; D may be TRBD1 (5 bases). Sample: PBMCs. The sequence came from a woman under 40 in good health and CMV-seropositive. In DNA, the CDR3 is TGTGCCACTGCGGTGGGGCTTGCCTACGAGCAGTACTTC. Its translation is CATAVGLAYEQYF.